One and the same sample provided the 15 T cell receptor beta chains below, sequenced in a study of metastatic and nonmetastatic thyroid tumors. TCRdb reanalyzed the PCR reads with MiXCR. The sample comprises roughly 5,000 clones, 30% to 45% of which are singletons, and around 17% rests with the top ten. No patient received treatment before thyroid surgery. The specimen sequenced was tumor tissue. All receptors derive from a male donor with papillary thyroid cancer or a benign thyroid nodule (not recorded which). Some clones in this sample may be carry-over from other donors' samples.

This clone was counted a few times. The chain has TRBV6-1 and TRBJ2-7; the D gene is possibly TRBD1 (6 bases). Between the trimmed V and J ends, which lost 2 bases and 4 bases, there was a span of 12 bases. The CDR3 totals 14 residues. Germline lookup yields CDR1 MNHNS and CDR2 SASEGT. The DNA of the CDR3 is TGTGCCAGCAGTGAATCCCCACAGGGATACGAGCAGTACTTC. It specifies CASSESPQGYEQYF.

V and J are TRBV12-3 or TRBV12-4 and TRBJ1-2, with a weak D call TRBD1 (5 bases). The CDR3 covers 12 residues. V dropped 3 bases and J dropped 6 bases, with 8 bases sitting between them. The CDR3 sequence is CASSFGGDGYTF. In nucleotides, the CDR3 is TGTGCCAGCAGTTTCGGGGGTGATGGCTACACCTTC.

This clone was seen a few times. This chain uses TRBV27 with TRBJ2-7; a possible D gene is TRBD1 (6 bases). The germline CDR1 and CDR2 sequences are MNHEY and SMNVEV (reference sequence). Trimming removed 3 bases at V and 3 bases at J, with 9 bases between. The CDR3 spans 13 residues. The CDR3 DNA is TGTGCCAGCAGTTTCGTGACAGGCTACGAGCAGTACTTC. It encodes CASSFVTGYEQYF.

The V gene is TRBV7-2, the J gene TRBJ2-7; tentative D call: TRBD1 (6 bases). Germline-derived CDR1 and CDR2 are SGHTA and FQGNSA. The germline V and J ends were trimmed by 2 bases and 0 bases, with 8 bases remaining between them. The CDR3 runs to 14 residues. CDR3 sequence: CASSLLGASYEQYF. CDR3 bases: TGTGCCAGCAGCTTATTGGGGGCCTCCTACGAGCAGTACTTC.

The chain links TRBV5-1 to TRBJ1-2, with D perhaps matching TRBD1 (5 bases). V was clipped by 3 bases and J by 2 bases, with 8 bases between them. The germline gives CDR1 SGHRS, CDR2 YFSETQ. The CDR3 has 13 amino acids. The chain's CDR3 is CASSSGSNYGYTF. In DNA form, the CDR3 reads TGCGCCAGCAGCTCAGGGTCAAACTATGGCTACACCTTC.

The genes are TRBV11-3 and TRBJ1-2; D gene ambiguous. This CDR3 region has 14 residues. From germline, CDR1 is SGHNT and CDR2 YENEEA. V gave up 5 bases and J gave up 2 bases, with 12 bases separating them. In DNA form, the CDR3 reads TGTGCCAGCAGCGCGTGGACGGAGAACTATGGCTACACCTTC. Translated, it gives CASSAWTENYGYTF.

This clone was picked up one time. The gene calls are TRBV20-1 and TRBJ1-2; perhaps TRBD1 as D (5 bases). Trimming removed 5 bases from V and 7 bases from J, with 17 bases in between. The germline V gene has CDR1 DFQATT and CDR2 SNEGSKA (reference sequence). This CDR3 is 13 amino acids long. In DNA form, the CDR3 reads TGCAGTGCTGTGACGGACACAAGCTCTGGCTACACCTTC. Its protein product is CSAVTDTSSGYTF.

The V and J genes are TRBV20-1 and TRBJ1-6; TRBD1 might be the D (5 bases). The CDR3 totals 14 residues. Germline-derived CDR1 and CDR2 are DFQATT and SNEGSKA (reference sequence). Trimming shortened V by 2 bases and J by 7 bases, and 12 bases separated the two germline ends. CDR3 coding DNA: TGCAGTGCTAGACCCGACAGAGAGAATTCACCCCTCCACTTT. Its protein is CSARPDRENSPLHF.

This clone was observed a handful of times. V gene TRBV12-3 or TRBV12-4 combines with J gene TRBJ2-1; D is perhaps TRBD1 (6 bases). V was trimmed by 0 bases and J by 3 bases, leaving 15 bases between them. This CDR3 is 17 amino acids long. CDR3 amino acids: CASSLARGRGYYNEQFF. CDR3 in DNA: TGTGCCAGCAGTTTAGCCAGGGGCAGGGGCTACTACAATGAGCAGTTCTTC.

This chain uses TRBV12-3 or TRBV12-4 with TRBJ1-2, with 8 bases that match TRBD1. CDR3 length: 14 amino acids. J was trimmed by 6 bases and V by 3 bases; bases with no gene match: 6. This CDR3 is CASSFVDRVDGYTF. CDR3 coding DNA: TGTGCCAGCAGTTTTGTGGACAGGGTGGATGGCTACACCTTC.

The V gene is TRBV7-6, the J gene TRBJ2-7; 15 bases are a match to TRBD2. Trimming at V came to 5 bases and at J to 4 bases, leaving 12 bases not matched to a gene. The germline gives CDR1 SGHVS, CDR2 FNYEAQ. CDR3 length equals 18 residues. The CDR3 DNA reads as TGTGCCAGCAGCGCTAGTCCGGGACTAGCGGGGGGACCTTACGAGCAGTACGTC. It yields the protein CASSASPGLAGGPYEQYV.

This clone was counted many times. The V and J genes are TRBV27 and TRBJ1-6; 9 bases match TRBD1. The CDR3 spans 14 residues. The ends lost 3 bases at V and 9 bases at J; junction bases unmatched: 3. The germline CDR1 and CDR2 sequences are MNHEY and SMNVEV (reference sequence). The CDR3 coding sequence is TGTGCCAGCAGTTTCGGACAGGGGACTTCACCCCTCCACTTT. Translating it yields CASSFGQGTSPLHF.

The chain joins TRBV5-4 to TRBJ2-3; D possibly corresponds to TRBD1 (6 bases). V lost 4 bases, J lost 11 bases, and 11 bases lay in between. CDR3 length: 11 residues. The germline V gene has CDR1 SGHNT and CDR2 YYREEE (reference sequence). The CDR3 here is CASSLEGQQYF. For the CDR3, the DNA is TGTGCCAGCAGCCTAGAGGGACAGCAGTATTTT.

This clone is classed as large. V is TRBV20-1 and J is TRBJ2-7; 8 bases map to TRBD2. The V gene's germline CDR1 is DFQATT and CDR2 SNEGSKA (reference sequence). After removal of 1 base from V and 6 bases from J, the junction contained 11 bases not matched to a gene. CDR3 length: 15 amino acids. As DNA, the CDR3 is TGCAGTGCTAGAGCCCTGGGTAGCGGGGAAGGCGAGCAGTACTTC. This translates into CSARALGSGEGEQYF.

Concerning this clone: A read error is possible here, since a much larger clone lies one base away. It is likely a read error, because the conserved phenylalanine at the end of the CDR3 is missing. The CDR3 is CAISESAALQETQYS. The CDR3, as DNA: TGTGCCATCAGTGAGTCGGCGGCATTGCAAGAGACCCAGTACTCC. The chain couples TRBV10-3 to TRBJ2-5, with unresolved D. Germline V gene sequence: CDR1 ENHRY, CDR2 SYGVKD. With 0 bases removed from V and 2 bases from J, the gap between germline ends came to 10 bases. The CDR3 has 15 residues.